The text below deals with one T cell receptor (beta chain). Authors' data handling: Cell counts per sample came from amplifying reference gene primers. Libraries were prepared by immunoSEQ multiplex PCR; TCRdb keeps only in-frame clonotypes and omits some of them. Clonal size and the V and J genes are those of that table, whereas D and trimming came from the DNA. The table lists roughly 130,000 clones, 60% to 85% of them singletons. The CDR3 consists of 15 residues. The V end was cut by 1 base, the J end by 1 base, with 10 bases between. Germline-derived CDR1 and CDR2 are LNHDA and SQIVND (reference sequence). The sample originates from a study of blood T cell repertoires in COVID-19. In the study overall: Material from acute and convalescent COVID-19 was sourced from the United States, Italy and Spain.

Sequenced: peripheral blood. This TCR derives from a man aged 50-59 years with acute or convalescent COVID-19. The chain recombines TRBV19 with TRBJ1-1; D unresolved. In nucleotides, the CDR3 is TGTGCCAGTAGTATAGGTGGGCTTGAGAACACTGAAGCTTTCTTT. It yields the protein CASSIGGLENTEAFF.